This T cell receptor beta chain was recorded in a study of T cells in tuberculosis. Study in general: CD1B tetramers identified T cells specific for mycobacterial lipid GMM.

Sequencing of TCR-alpha and TCR-beta chains was unpaired. The repertoire was sequenced with immunoSEQ multiplex PCR; TCRdb's copy has only in-frame clones and lacks some. In the table there are some 90,000 clones, approximately 91% of which are singletons. Germline CDR1 is SGDLS and CDR2 is YYNGEE. Between the trimmed V and J ends, which lost 0 bases and 1 base, there was a span of 10 bases. The CDR3 runs to 16 residues. Sorting used thawed, overnight-rested PBMC stained with anti-CD3, a viability dye and GMM-loaded CD1B tetramer. C32 glucose monomycolate from Rhodococcus equi was loaded onto the CD1B tetramers. CD14-expressing monocytes were removed from PBMC before cryopreservation and sorting.

The sequenced material came from CD1b-GMM tetramer-negative cells sorted from PBMCs. V is TRBV9 and J is TRBJ2-2; D is uncertain. The receptor was derived from an adult woman with latent tuberculosis. DNA of the CDR3: TGTGCCAGCAGCGTAGGACACATTTGGAACACCGGGGAGCTGTTTTTT. The encoded protein is CASSVGHIWNTGELFF.